One sample yielded the 23 T cell receptor beta chains listed below, sequenced in a study of brain T cells in children with intractable seizures. Clones were sequenced by immunoSEQ multiplex PCR, and TCRdb holds only the in-frame ones, with some missing. Seen here are 110,000 or so clones, roughly 94% observed once, and the top ten hold 3.8%. This material consisted of peripheral blood, taken at surgery. These receptors were obtained from a boy under two years old with hemimegalencephaly and intractable seizures.

The J gene is TRBJ1-2, the V gene TRBV28, with no clear D. The CDR3 has 17 residues. The germline V and J ends were trimmed by 2 bases and 7 bases, with 23 bases remaining between them. CDR1 and CDR2 (germline): MDHEN, SYDVKM. Written as DNA, the CDR3 is TGTGCCAGCAGTTTAGGAAATCCCGTCCGAGGCCCTCGTGGCTACACCTTC. Translating gives CASSLGNPVRGPRGYTF.

This chain uses TRBV6-5 with TRBJ2-7; 11 positions match TRBD2. This CDR3 spans 15 amino acids. Germline lookup yields CDR1 MNHEY and CDR2 SVGAGI. J gave up 3 bases and V 7 bases, and 8 bases lay outside the gene matches. This CDR3 reads CASNPRLAGYYEQYF. The CDR3 DNA is TGTGCCAGCAACCCCCGACTAGCGGGATACTACGAGCAGTACTTC.

This chain connects TRBV10-2 to TRBJ2-2; D is ambiguous. The V gene lost 8 bases and the J gene lost 0 bases, with 7 bases spanning the gap. The CDR3 covers 13 residues. Germline CDR1 WSHSY, CDR2 SAAADI. The CDR3 sequence is CASVDSNTGELFF. The CDR3 nucleotides read TGCGCCAGCGTCGACTCGAACACCGGGGAGCTGTTTTTT.

The chain couples TRBV27 to TRBJ1-1, with TRBD1 as a possible D gene (5 bases). The germline V gene has CDR1 MNHEY and CDR2 SMNVEV (reference sequence). The ends were cut back, 4 bases at V and 11 bases at J, with 17 bases in the middle. This CDR3 is 13 amino acids long. CDR3 sequence reads: CASSSWDGRRAFF. The DNA for the CDR3 is TGTGCCAGCAGTTCTTGGGACGGCCGGCGGGCTTTCTTT.

V usage is TRBV28 and J usage is TRBJ1-6; TRBD1 matches 9 bases. The ends lost 4 bases at V and 8 bases at J; junction bases unmatched: 12. This CDR3 spans 17 amino acids. Germline V gene data show CDR1 as MDHEN and CDR2 as SYDVKM. The CDR3: CASSSDLGTGRDSPLHF. Here the CDR3 DNA reads TGTGCCAGCAGTTCCGATTTGGGGACAGGGCGAGATTCACCCCTCCACTTT.

Only a few counts were recorded for this clone. Other DNA sequences in the sample encode the same CDR3. This chain uses TRBV28 with TRBJ2-7; the D is unclear. V was cut by 3 bases and J by 2 bases, with 2 bases left in between. CDR1 is MDHEN and CDR2 is SYDVKM in the germline V gene. This CDR3 has 11 residues. The CDR3 DNA is TGTGCCAGCAGTTTCGCCTACGAGCAGTACTTC. It is translated as CASSFAYEQYF.

V usage is TRBV7-9 and J usage is TRBJ1-6; no clear D gene. From germline, CDR1 is SEHNR and CDR2 FQNEAQ (reference sequence). Deletions cut 9 bases from V and 8 bases from J, with 20 bases between. The CDR3 consists of 15 residues. In nucleotides, the CDR3 is TGTGCCAGTTTCCAGATTAGAAGCGGGGATTCACCCCTCCACTTT. Residues: CASFQIRSGDSPLHF.

V usage is TRBV20-1 and J usage is TRBJ2-1, with 9 bases fitting TRBD2. Per the germline V gene, CDR1 is DFQATT and CDR2 is SNEGSKA (reference sequence). The CDR3 contains 12 residues. The V segment lost 3 bases and the J segment 7 bases; nucleotides outside the gene matches: 1. CDR3 amino acids: CSASLAGNEQFF. CDR3 DNA: TGCAGTGCTAGTCTAGCGGGGAATGAGCAGTTCTTC.

The chain recombines TRBV9 with TRBJ2-1; 9 bases align to TRBD1. CDR1 SGDLS and CDR2 YYNGEE come from the germline V gene. Trimming at V came to 0 bases and at J to 6 bases, leaving 4 bases not matched to a gene. There are 15 residues in the CDR3. The DNA of the CDR3 is TGTGCCAGCAGCGTAGGGACAGGGGTTCGCAATGAGCAGTTCTTC. This sequence encodes CASSVGTGVRNEQFF.

This chain joins TRBV29-1 and TRBJ2-7; D is possibly TRBD2 (5 bases). This CDR3 region has 12 residues. Deletions cut 4 bases from V and 3 bases from J, with 10 bases between. In germline, CDR1 is SQVTM, CDR2 ANQGSEA. CDR3 bases: TGCAGCGTTGGGACTGATGACTACGAGCAGTACTTC. Its translation is CSVGTDDYEQYF.

V gene TRBV5-1 combines with J gene TRBJ2-1; D possibly matches TRBD1 or TRBD2 (5 bases each). CDR3 length equals 13 residues. V was pared by 1 base and J by 5 bases, with 7 bases between. Per germline, CDR1 SGHRS and CDR2 YFSETQ. The CDR3 spells CASSLTGHNEQFF. The CDR3 DNA follows: TGCGCCAGCAGCTTGACGGGACACAATGAGCAGTTCTTC. Full variable domain (outside the CDR3, taken from reference TRBV5-1 and TRBJ2-1): KAGVTQTPRYLIKTRGQQVTLSCSPISGHRSVSWYQQTPGQGLQFLFEYFSETQRNKGNFPGRFSGRQFSNSRSEMNVSTLELGDSALYLCASSLTGHNEQFFGPGTRLTVL.

The gene calls are TRBV7-6 and TRBJ1-2; 8 bases match TRBD1. The CDR3 runs to 14 residues. CDR1 is SGHVS, CDR2 FNYEAQ, per germline. V gave up 9 bases and J gave up 3 bases; unmatched junction bases: 9. CDR3 protein: CASSRLQGDYGYTF. CDR3 in DNA: TGTGCCAGTTCGCGCCTACAGGGGGACTATGGCTACACCTTC.

The chain employs TRBV2 and TRBJ1-2; TRBD1 is a possible D gene (5 bases). The CDR3 loop spans 16 amino acids. Germline loops: CDR1 SNHLY, CDR2 FYNNEI. V was pared by 1 base and J by 2 bases, with 14 bases between. DNA for the CDR3: TGTGCCAGCAGTGAAGTCTCCAGGGATCAAAACTATGGCTACACCTTC. Translation: CASSEVSRDQNYGYTF.

The chain links TRBV27 to TRBJ1-1; TRBD1 might be the D (6 bases). Germline CDR1 reads MNHEY; CDR2 reads SMNVEV (reference sequence). This CDR3 has 17 amino acids. Deletions cut 2 bases from V and 0 bases from J, with 16 bases between. In nucleotides, the CDR3 is TGTGCCAGCAGTTTAGTGGGGGCGAGAAGTGTGAACACTGAAGCTTTCTTT. Translating gives CASSLVGARSVNTEAFF.

This chain joins TRBV29-1 and TRBJ2-3; 7 bases align to TRBD1. Trimming removed 7 bases from V and 0 bases from J; junction bases left unmatched: 16. This CDR3 comprises 17 residues. The germline CDR1 and CDR2 sequences are SQVTM and ANQGSEA. The CDR3 loop is CSALIFRQGVSTDTQYF. CDR3 DNA: TGCAGCGCCCTCATTTTCCGACAGGGAGTGAGCACAGATACGCAGTATTTT.

The chain combines TRBV10-1 with TRBJ1-4, with a tentative D call TRBD1 (6 bases). Between the trimmed V and J ends, which lost 9 bases and 7 bases, there was a span of 21 bases. The germline V gene has CDR1 WNHNN and CDR2 SYGVQD (reference sequence). The CDR3 has 15 residues. CDR3 bases: TGCGCCAGGAACTACGCCCAGGGGTTAAGTGAAAAACTGTTTTTT. It encodes CARNYAQGLSEKLFF.

This chain uses TRBV20-1 with TRBJ1-5; the D gene is possibly TRBD1 (6 bases). Germline assignment: CDR1 DFQATT and CDR2 SNEGSKA (reference sequence). Trimming took off 3 bases at V and 0 bases at J, with 12 bases between the two ends. The CDR3 is 15 residues long. The CDR3 region has the DNA TGCAGTGCTAGTAGGGGGGTGGGTAGCAATCAGCCCCAGCATTTT. As protein: CSASRGVGSNQPQHF.

The chain joins TRBV3-1 (or the pseudogene TRBV3-2) to TRBJ1-2; 8 bases line up with TRBD1. CDR1 LGHDT and CDR2 YNNKEL come from the germline V gene (reference sequence). This CDR3 region has 17 residues. With V trimmed by 0 bases and J by 1 base, 7 bases remained unmatched. The CDR3 DNA is TGTGCCAGCAGCCAAGACCCTCAGGGGGCGAATAACTATGGCTACACCTTC. Protein: CASSQDPQGANNYGYTF.

V usage is TRBV7-9 and J usage is TRBJ2-7, with unresolved D. V was clipped by 4 bases and J by 2 bases, with 12 bases between them. This CDR3 contains 14 residues. Germline CDR1 reads SEHNR; CDR2 reads FQNEAQ (reference sequence). CDR3 sequence (DNA): TGTGCCAGCAGCTCCCTCGGCGGTACCTACGAGCAGTACTTC. This encodes CASSSLGGTYEQYF.

The J gene is TRBJ1-1, the V gene TRBV10-3, with a tentative D call TRBD1 (6 bases). The V end was cut by 10 bases, the J end by 4 bases, with 10 bases between. Per the germline V gene, CDR1 is ENHRY and CDR2 is SYGVKD. The CDR3 consists of 11 residues. CDR3 protein: CATKGGTEAFF. CDR3 in DNA: TGTGCCACAAAGGGGGGCACTGAAGCTTTCTTT.

The J gene is TRBJ2-1, the V gene TRBV7-3; D unresolved. CDR3 length: 14 residues. Germline assignment: CDR1 SGHTA and CDR2 FQGTGA. The V end was cut by 5 bases, the J end by 8 bases, with 16 bases between. CDR3 loop: CASSPGSPGDEQFF. DNA for the CDR3: TGTGCCAGCAGCCCCGGTAGTCCCGGAGATGAGCAGTTCTTC.

This clone occurred once. The J gene is TRBJ2-3, the V gene TRBV10-3; 12 bases map to TRBD2. The trim removed 2 bases at V and 4 bases at J, leaving 1 base unmatched. Germline values: CDR1 ENHRY, CDR2 SYGVKD. The CDR3 is 15 amino acids. The CDR3 is CAISELAGGPDTQYF. The CDR3 DNA is TGTGCCATCAGTGAGCTAGCGGGAGGGCCAGATACGCAGTATTTT.

This chain joins TRBV19 and TRBJ2-4; 12 bases fit TRBD2. CDR1 and CDR2 from the germline V gene are LNHDA and SQIVND (reference sequence). V shed 4 bases and J 6 bases; nucleotides not matched to a gene: 10. This CDR3 has 17 amino acids. The CDR3: CASSKTSGRIWRNIQYF. The CDR3 coding sequence is TGTGCCAGTAGTAAGACTAGCGGGAGAATATGGAGAAACATTCAGTACTTC.